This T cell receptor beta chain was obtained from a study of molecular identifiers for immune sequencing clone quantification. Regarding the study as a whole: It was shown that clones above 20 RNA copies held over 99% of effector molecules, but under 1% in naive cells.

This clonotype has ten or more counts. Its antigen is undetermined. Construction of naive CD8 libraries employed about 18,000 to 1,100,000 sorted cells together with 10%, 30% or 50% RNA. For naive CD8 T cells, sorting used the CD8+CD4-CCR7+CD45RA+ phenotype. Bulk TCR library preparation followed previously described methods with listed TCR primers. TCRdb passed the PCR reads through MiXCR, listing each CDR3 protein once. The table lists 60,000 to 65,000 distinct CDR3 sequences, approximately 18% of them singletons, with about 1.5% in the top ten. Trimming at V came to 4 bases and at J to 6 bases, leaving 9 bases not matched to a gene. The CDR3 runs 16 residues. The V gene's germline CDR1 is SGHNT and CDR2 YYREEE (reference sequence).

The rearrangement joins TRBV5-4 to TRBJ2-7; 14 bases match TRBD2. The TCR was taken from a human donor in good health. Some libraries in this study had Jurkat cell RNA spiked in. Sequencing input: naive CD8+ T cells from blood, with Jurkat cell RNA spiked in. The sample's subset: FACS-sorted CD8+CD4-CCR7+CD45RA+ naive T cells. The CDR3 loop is CASSGTGTSGSAEQYF. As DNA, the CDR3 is TGTGCCAGCAGCGGAACCGGGACTAGCGGGAGTGCCGAGCAGTACTTC.